A selection of T cell receptor beta chains follows, all from one sample in a study of long-term antiretroviral therapy in people with HIV. Using immunoSEQ multiplex PCR, the repertoire was profiled, and TCRdb retains in-frame clones only, with some absent. Of approximately 26,000 clones listed, 79% are singletons. Sequenced here: unsorted PBMCs, sampled 1.2 years after starting antiretroviral therapy. All receptors derive from a woman between 40 and 50 years old with HIV. Each CDR3 is given with its conserved first and last residue. The D gene is left open where the match is weak. Size tells how often a clone was seen (once, few, many) or the class of an expanded clone, and some rows leave it out.

d_call: TRBD2
j_call: TRBJ2-1
clone_size: .
v_call: TRBV7-2
cdr3_nt: TGTGCCAGCAGCATCACTAGCGGGCCCTACAATGAGCAGTTCTTC
cdr3_aa: CASSITSGPYNEQFF

d_call: TRBD2
j_call: TRBJ2-7
clone_size: .
v_call: TRBV6-1
cdr3_nt: TGTGCCAGCAGCGCTCTAGCGGGAGTACTCTACGAGCAGTACTTC
cdr3_aa: CASSALAGVLYEQYF

d_call: .
j_call: TRBJ1-3
clone_size: .
v_call: TRBV5-8
cdr3_nt: TGTGCCAGCAGCTTAGCAGGAACCTCTGGAAACACCATATATTTT
cdr3_aa: CASSLAGTSGNTIYF

d_call: .
j_call: TRBJ2-5
clone_size: few
v_call: TRBV7-2
cdr3_nt: TGTGCCAGCAGCCCCTATGGGGTCATGGAGACCCAGTACTTC
cdr3_aa: CASSPYGVMETQYF

d_call: .
j_call: TRBJ1-5
clone_size: .
v_call: TRBV30
cdr3_nt: TGTGCCTGGAGCATGGGGTATAGTCCCAATCAGCCCCAGCATTTT
cdr3_aa: CAWSMGYSPNQPQHF

d_call: TRBD2
j_call: TRBJ2-5
clone_size: .
v_call: TRBV10-3
cdr3_nt: TGTGCCATCAGTGATAGTCTAGCGGGGGGAGAGACCCAGTACTTC
cdr3_aa: CAISDSLAGGETQYF

d_call: .
j_call: TRBJ2-7
clone_size: few
v_call: TRBV6-5
cdr3_nt: TGTGCCAGCAGGCAGCTTTTGGGACGGCCCTACGAGCAGTACTTC
cdr3_aa: CASRQLLGRPYEQYF

d_call: TRBD1
j_call: TRBJ1-2
clone_size: .
v_call: TRBV10-2
cdr3_nt: TGCGCCAGCAGTTGGGACAGGGGGGAAGGCTACACCTTC
cdr3_aa: CASSWDRGEGYTF

d_call: .
j_call: TRBJ2-1
clone_size: once
v_call: TRBV11-3
cdr3_nt: TGTGCCAGCAGCCTCCTCGCCGCCTACAATGAGCAGTTCTTC
cdr3_aa: CASSLLAAYNEQFF

d_call: .
j_call: TRBJ1-1
clone_size: few
v_call: TRBV14
cdr3_nt: TGTGCCAGCAGCCAAGATTGGGGAAGAGATGTGAACACTGAAGCTTTCTTT
cdr3_aa: CASSQDWGRDVNTEAFF

d_call: TRBD2
j_call: TRBJ2-1
clone_size: .
v_call: TRBV10-3
cdr3_nt: TGTGCCATCAGCGCCGGGACTAGCGACTACAATGAGCAGTTCTTC
cdr3_aa: CAISAGTSDYNEQFF

d_call: TRBD1
j_call: TRBJ2-7
clone_size: few
v_call: TRBV5-1
cdr3_nt: TGCGCCAGTCGCGTCGGGACAGGTACCTACGAGCAGTACTTC
cdr3_aa: CASRVGTGTYEQYF

d_call: .
j_call: TRBJ1-1
clone_size: .
v_call: TRBV7-9
cdr3_nt: TGTGCCAGCAGCTTAGAGGGATCGAACACTGAAGCTTTCTTT
cdr3_aa: CASSLEGSNTEAFF

d_call: TRBD1
j_call: TRBJ1-5
clone_size: .
v_call: TRBV5-1
cdr3_nt: TGCGCCAGCAGCCCCACAGGGGTCAATCAGCCCCAGCATTTT
cdr3_aa: CASSPTGVNQPQHF

d_call: .
j_call: TRBJ1-5
clone_size: .
v_call: TRBV6-6
cdr3_nt: TGTGCCAGCACTTCGTTGGGAGCAGGTATCAATCAGCCCCAGCATTTT
cdr3_aa: CASTSLGAGINQPQHF

d_call: .
j_call: TRBJ2-7
clone_size: .
v_call: TRBV4-1
cdr3_nt: TGCGCCAGCAGCCATCAGGGTTCAGGGGAGCAGTACTTC
cdr3_aa: CASSHQGSGEQYF

d_call: .
j_call: TRBJ1-1
clone_size: .
v_call: TRBV2
cdr3_nt: TGTGCCAGCAGTGAAAATGGCCCTGAAGCTTTCTTT
cdr3_aa: CASSENGPEAFF

d_call: TRBD2
j_call: TRBJ2-3
clone_size: .
v_call: TRBV10-1
cdr3_nt: TGCGCCAGCAGTGAGTCTACAGCGGGAGGCACAGATACGCAGTATTTT
cdr3_aa: CASSESTAGGTDTQYF

d_call: .
j_call: TRBJ2-1
clone_size: .
v_call: TRBV6-5
cdr3_nt: TGTGCCAGCAGTTACTCTTCCCCGTACAATGAGCAGTTCTTC
cdr3_aa: CASSYSSPYNEQFF

d_call: TRBD2
j_call: TRBJ2-1
clone_size: .
v_call: TRBV29-1
cdr3_nt: TGCAGCGCCGGGGTGACTAGCGGGAGGGACAATGAGCAGTTCTTC
cdr3_aa: CSAGVTSGRDNEQFF

d_call: TRBD1
j_call: TRBJ2-7
clone_size: .
v_call: TRBV6-1
cdr3_nt: TGTGCCAGCAGTGACCGGGACAGGGCCGCCTACGAGCAGTACTTC
cdr3_aa: CASSDRDRAAYEQYF

d_call: .
j_call: TRBJ1-2
clone_size: .
v_call: TRBV5-4
cdr3_nt: TGTGCCAGCAGCTTGGGGGATTATGGCTACACCTTC
cdr3_aa: CASSLGDYGYTF

d_call: TRBD1
j_call: TRBJ2-1
clone_size: once
v_call: TRBV18
cdr3_nt: TGTGCCAGCTCACCGGGACAGGTAAATGAGCAGTTCTTC
cdr3_aa: CASSPGQVNEQFF

d_call: .
j_call: TRBJ1-2
clone_size: .
v_call: TRBV6-1
cdr3_nt: TGTGCCAGCAGTGAATGGAACTATGGCTACACCTTC
cdr3_aa: CASSEWNYGYTF

d_call: .
j_call: TRBJ2-1
clone_size: .
v_call: TRBV2
cdr3_nt: TGTGCCAGCAGTGATCTGGGGGGTGGTGAGCAGTTCTTC
cdr3_aa: CASSDLGGGEQFF

d_call: .
j_call: TRBJ1-2
clone_size: .
v_call: TRBV7-8
cdr3_nt: TGTGCCAGCAGCTCCACCGGGCGTCCCTATGGCTACACCTTC
cdr3_aa: CASSSTGRPYGYTF

d_call: .
j_call: TRBJ2-5
clone_size: .
v_call: TRBV5-1
cdr3_nt: TGCGCCAGCAGCTTGGGTGTCGGGCAAGAGACCCAGTACTTC
cdr3_aa: CASSLGVGQETQYF

d_call: .
j_call: TRBJ1-1
clone_size: .
v_call: TRBV6-1
cdr3_nt: TGTGCCAGCAGTCCGGGGCCCGACACTGAAGCTTTCTTT
cdr3_aa: CASSPGPDTEAFF

d_call: TRBD2
j_call: TRBJ2-7
clone_size: .
v_call: TRBV7-9
cdr3_nt: TGTGCCAGCGCCCTGACTAGCGGGAGCCCCTACGAGCAGTACTTC
cdr3_aa: CASALTSGSPYEQYF

d_call: .
j_call: TRBJ1-4
clone_size: .
v_call: TRBV15
cdr3_nt: TGTGCCACCAGCAGGATGATGAATGAAAAACTGTTTTTT
cdr3_aa: CATSRMMNEKLFF

d_call: .
j_call: TRBJ1-2
clone_size: .
v_call: TRBV15
cdr3_nt: TGTGCCACCAGCGGCCAACGGGACAAAGCTAACTATGGCTACACCTTC
cdr3_aa: CATSGQRDKANYGYTF

d_call: TRBD1
j_call: TRBJ1-2
clone_size: .
v_call: TRBV9
cdr3_nt: TGTGCCAGCAGCAACTTTGACAGGGATGGAAGGGGCTACACCTTC
cdr3_aa: CASSNFDRDGRGYTF

d_call: .
j_call: TRBJ2-3
clone_size: once
v_call: TRBV10-1
cdr3_nt: TGCGCCAGCAGTGGCCCTAGCACAGATACGCAGTATTTT
cdr3_aa: CASSGPSTDTQYF

d_call: TRBD1
j_call: TRBJ2-1
clone_size: once
v_call: TRBV18
cdr3_nt: TGTGCCAGCTCTCCTACGGGACAGGGGGAAAATGAGCAGTTCTTC
cdr3_aa: CASSPTGQGENEQFF